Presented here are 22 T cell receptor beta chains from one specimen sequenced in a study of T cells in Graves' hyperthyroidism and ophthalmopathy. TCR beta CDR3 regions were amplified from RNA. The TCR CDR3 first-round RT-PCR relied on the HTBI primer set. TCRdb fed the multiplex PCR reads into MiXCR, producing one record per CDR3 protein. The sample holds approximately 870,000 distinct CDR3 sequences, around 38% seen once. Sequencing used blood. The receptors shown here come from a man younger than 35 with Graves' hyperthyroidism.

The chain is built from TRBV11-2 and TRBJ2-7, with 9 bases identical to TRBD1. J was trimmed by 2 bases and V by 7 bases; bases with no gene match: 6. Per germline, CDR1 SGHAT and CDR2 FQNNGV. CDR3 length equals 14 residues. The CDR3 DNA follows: TGTGCCAGCAAGCTGACAGGGGGAACCTACGAGCAGTACTTC. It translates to CASKLTGGTYEQYF.

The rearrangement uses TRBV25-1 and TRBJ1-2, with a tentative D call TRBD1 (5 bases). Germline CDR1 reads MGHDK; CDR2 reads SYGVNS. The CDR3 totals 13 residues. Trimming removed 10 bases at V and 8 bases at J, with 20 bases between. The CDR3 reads CATKLGESGGYTF. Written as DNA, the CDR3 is TGTGCCACCAAGTTGGGGGAATCGGGGGGCTACACCTTC.

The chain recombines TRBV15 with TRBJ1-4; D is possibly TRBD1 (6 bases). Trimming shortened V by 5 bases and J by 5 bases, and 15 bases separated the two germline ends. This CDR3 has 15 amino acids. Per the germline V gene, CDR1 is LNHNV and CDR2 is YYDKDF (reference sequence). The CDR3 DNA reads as TGTGCCACCAGCGGGTGGGGGCAGGCAAATGAAAAACTGTTTTTT. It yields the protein CATSGWGQANEKLFF.

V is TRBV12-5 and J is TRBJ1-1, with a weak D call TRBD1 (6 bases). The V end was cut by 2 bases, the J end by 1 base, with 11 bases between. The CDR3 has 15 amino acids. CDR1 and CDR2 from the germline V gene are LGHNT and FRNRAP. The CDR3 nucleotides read TGTGCTAGTGGTTTGTCCCTGGGGGCGAACACTGAAGCTTTCTTT. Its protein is CASGLSLGANTEAFF.

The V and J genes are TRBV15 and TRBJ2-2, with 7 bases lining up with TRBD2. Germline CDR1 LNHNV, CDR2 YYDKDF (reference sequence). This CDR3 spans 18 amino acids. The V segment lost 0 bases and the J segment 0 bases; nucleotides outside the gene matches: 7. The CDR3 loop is CATSRDRLAETNTGELFF. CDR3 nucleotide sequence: TGTGCCACCAGCAGAGATCGTCTAGCGGAAACGAACACCGGGGAGCTGTTTTTT. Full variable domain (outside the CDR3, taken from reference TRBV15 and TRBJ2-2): DAMVIQNPRYQVTQFGKPVTLSCSQTLNHNVMYWYQQKSSQAPKLLFHYYDKDFNNEADTPDNFQSRRPNTSFCFLDIRSPGLGDTAMYLCATSRDRLAETNTGELFFGEGSRLTVL.

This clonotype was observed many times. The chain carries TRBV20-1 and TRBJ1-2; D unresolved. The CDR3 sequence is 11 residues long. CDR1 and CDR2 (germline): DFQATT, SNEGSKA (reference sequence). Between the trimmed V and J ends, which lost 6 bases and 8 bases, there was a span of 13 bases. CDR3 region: CSAADGGGYTF. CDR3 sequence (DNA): TGCAGTGCCGCGGACGGAGGGGGCTACACCTTC.

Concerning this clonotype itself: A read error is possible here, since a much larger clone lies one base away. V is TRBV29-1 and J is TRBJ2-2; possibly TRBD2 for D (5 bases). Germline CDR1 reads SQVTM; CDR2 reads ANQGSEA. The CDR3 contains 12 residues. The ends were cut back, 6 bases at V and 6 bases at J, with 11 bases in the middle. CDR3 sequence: CSVTDSAGELFF. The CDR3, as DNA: TGCAGCGTCACGGACTCGGCCGGGGAGCTGTTTTTT.

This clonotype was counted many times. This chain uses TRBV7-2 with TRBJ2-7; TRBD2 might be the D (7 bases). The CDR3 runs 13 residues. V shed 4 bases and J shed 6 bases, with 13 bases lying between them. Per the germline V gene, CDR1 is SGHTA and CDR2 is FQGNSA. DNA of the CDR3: TGTGCCAGCAGCTCCCACAGGGAGGGCGAGCAGTACTTC. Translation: CASSSHREGEQYF. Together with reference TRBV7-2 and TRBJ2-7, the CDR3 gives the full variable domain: GAGVSQSPSNKVTEKGKDVELRCDPISGHTALYWYRQSLGQGLEFLIYFQGNSAPDKSGLPSDRFSAERTGGSVSTLTIQRTQQEDSAVYLCASSSHREGEQYFGPGTRLTVT.

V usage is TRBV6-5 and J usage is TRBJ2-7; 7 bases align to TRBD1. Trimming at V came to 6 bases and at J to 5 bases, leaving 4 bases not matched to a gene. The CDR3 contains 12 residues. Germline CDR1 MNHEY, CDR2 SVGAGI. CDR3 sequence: CASSTGDHEQYF. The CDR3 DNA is TGTGCCAGCAGCACAGGGGACCACGAGCAGTACTTC.

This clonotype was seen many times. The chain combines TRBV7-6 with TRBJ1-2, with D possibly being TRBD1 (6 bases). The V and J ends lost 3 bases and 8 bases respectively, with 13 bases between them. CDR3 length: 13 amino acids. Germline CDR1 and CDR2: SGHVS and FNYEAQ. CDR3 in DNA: TGTGCCAGCAGCTTCATCCAGGGGACCGGCTACACCTTC. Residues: CASSFIQGTGYTF.

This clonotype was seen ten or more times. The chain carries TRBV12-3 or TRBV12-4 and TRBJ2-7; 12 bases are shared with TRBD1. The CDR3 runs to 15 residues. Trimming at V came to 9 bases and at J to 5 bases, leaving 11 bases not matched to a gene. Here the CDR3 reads CASGRGQGAPHEQYF. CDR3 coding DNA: TGTGCCAGTGGGAGGGGACAGGGGGCTCCCCACGAGCAGTACTTC.

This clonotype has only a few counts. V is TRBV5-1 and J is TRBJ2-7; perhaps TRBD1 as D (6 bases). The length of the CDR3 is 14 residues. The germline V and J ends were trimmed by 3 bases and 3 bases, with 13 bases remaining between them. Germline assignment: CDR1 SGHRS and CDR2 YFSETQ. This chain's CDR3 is CASSSGQYSYEQYF. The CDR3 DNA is TGCGCCAGCAGCTCCGGACAGTATAGCTACGAGCAGTACTTC. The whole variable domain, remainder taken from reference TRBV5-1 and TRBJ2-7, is KAGVTQTPRYLIKTRGQQVTLSCSPISGHRSVSWYQQTPGQGLQFLFEYFSETQRNKGNFPGRFSGRQFSNSRSEMNVSTLELGDSALYLCASSSGQYSYEQYFGPGTRLTVT.

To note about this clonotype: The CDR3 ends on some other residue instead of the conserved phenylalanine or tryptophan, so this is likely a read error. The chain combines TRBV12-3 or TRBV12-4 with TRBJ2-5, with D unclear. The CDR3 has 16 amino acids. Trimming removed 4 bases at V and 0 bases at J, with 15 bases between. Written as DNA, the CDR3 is TGTGCCAGCAGTTCCCAGCGAGCCGAGTACCAAGAGACCCAGTACTTA. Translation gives CASSSQRAEYQETQYL.

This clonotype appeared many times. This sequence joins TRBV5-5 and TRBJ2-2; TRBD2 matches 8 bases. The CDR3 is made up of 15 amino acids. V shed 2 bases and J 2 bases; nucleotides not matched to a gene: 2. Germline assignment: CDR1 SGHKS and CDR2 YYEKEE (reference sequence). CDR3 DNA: TGTGCCAGCAGCTTCGGGGGGGGAAACACCGGGGAGCTGTTTTTT. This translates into CASSFGGGNTGELFF. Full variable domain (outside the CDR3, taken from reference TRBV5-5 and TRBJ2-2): DAGVTQSPTHLIKTRGQQVTLRCSPISGHKSVSWYQQVLGQGPQFIFQYYEKEERGRGNFPDRFSARQFPNYSSELNVNALLLGDSALYLCASSFGGGNTGELFFGEGSRLTVL.

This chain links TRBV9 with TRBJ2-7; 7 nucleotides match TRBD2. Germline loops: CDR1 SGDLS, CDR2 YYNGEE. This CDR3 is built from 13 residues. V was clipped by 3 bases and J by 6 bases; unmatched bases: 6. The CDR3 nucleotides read TGTGCCAGCAGCGGTGGGGAGGGAAGCGAGCAGTACTTC. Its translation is CASSGGEGSEQYF.

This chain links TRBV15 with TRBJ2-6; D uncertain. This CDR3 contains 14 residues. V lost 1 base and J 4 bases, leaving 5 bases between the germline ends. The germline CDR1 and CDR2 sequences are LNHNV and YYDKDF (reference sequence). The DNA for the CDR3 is TGTGCCACCAGCAGAGGCCCCGGGGCCAACGTCCTGACTTTC. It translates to CATSRGPGANVLTF. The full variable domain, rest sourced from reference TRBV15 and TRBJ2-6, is DAMVIQNPRYQVTQFGKPVTLSCSQTLNHNVMYWYQQKSSQAPKLLFHYYDKDFNNEADTPDNFQSRRPNTSFCFLDIRSPGLGDTAMYLCATSRGPGANVLTFGAGSRLTVL.

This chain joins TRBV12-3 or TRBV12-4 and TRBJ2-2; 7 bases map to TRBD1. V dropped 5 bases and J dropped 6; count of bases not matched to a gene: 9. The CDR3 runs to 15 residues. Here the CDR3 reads CASSLNDRAAGELFF. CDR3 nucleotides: TGTGCCAGCAGTCTGAACGACAGGGCCGCCGGGGAGCTGTTTTTT.

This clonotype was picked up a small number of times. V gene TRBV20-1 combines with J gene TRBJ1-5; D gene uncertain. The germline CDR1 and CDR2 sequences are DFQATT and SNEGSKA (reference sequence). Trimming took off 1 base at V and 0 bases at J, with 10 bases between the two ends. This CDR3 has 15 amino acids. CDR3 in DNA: TGCAGTGCTAGAGCGGGTGTTAATAGCAATCAGCCCCAGCATTTT. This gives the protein CSARAGVNSNQPQHF.

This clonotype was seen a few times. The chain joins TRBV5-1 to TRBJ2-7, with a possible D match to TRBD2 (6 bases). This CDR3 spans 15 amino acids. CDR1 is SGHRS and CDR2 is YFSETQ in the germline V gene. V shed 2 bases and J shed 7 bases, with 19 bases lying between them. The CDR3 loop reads CASSFVGGPLREQYF. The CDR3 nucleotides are TGCGCCAGCAGCTTCGTGGGGGGTCCCTTGAGAGAGCAGTACTTC.

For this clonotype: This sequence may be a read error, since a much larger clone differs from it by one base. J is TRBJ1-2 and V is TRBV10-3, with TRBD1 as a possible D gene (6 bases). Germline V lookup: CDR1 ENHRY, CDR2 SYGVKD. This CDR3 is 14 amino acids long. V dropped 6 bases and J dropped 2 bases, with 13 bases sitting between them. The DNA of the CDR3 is TGTGCCATCAGCCCCGGGACACTCAACTATGGCTACACCTTC. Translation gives CAISPGTLNYGYTF.

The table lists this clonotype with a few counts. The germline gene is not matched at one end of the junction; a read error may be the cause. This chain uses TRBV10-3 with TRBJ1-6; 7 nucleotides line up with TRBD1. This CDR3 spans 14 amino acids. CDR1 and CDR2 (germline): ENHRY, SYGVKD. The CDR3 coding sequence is TGTGCCAGCAGTGCGACAGGGAGCAATTCACCCCTCCACTTT. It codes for CASSATGSNSPLHF.

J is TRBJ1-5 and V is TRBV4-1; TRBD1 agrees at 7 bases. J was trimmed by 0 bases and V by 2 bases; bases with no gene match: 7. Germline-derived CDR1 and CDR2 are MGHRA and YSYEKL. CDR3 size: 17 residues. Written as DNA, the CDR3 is TGCGCCAGCAGCCAACGAACCGGGACAGCTAGCAATCAGCCCCAGCATTTT. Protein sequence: CASSQRTGTASNQPQHF.